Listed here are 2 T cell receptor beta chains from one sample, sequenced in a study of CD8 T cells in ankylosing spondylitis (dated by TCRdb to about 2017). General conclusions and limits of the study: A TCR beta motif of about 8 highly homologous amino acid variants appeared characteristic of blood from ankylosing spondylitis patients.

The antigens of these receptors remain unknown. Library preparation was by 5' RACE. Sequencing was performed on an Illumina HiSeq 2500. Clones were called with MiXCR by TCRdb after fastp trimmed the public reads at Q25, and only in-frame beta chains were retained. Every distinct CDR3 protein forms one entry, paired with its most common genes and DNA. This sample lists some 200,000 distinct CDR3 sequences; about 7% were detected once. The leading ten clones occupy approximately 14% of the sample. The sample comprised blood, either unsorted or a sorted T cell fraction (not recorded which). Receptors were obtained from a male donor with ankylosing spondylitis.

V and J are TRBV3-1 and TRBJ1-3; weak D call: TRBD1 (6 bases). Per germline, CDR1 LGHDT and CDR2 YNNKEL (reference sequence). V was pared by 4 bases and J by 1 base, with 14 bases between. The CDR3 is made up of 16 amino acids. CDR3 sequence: CASSRLGGASGNTIYF. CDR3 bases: TGTGCCAGCAGCCGACTAGGGGGGGCTTCTGGAAACACCATATATTTT.

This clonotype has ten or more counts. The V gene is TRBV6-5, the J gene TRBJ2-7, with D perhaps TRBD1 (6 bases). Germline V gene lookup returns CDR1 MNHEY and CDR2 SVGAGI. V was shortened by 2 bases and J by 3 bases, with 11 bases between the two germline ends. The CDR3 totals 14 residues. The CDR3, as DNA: TGTGCCAGCAGTTACGGACAGAATCACTACGAGCAGTACTTC. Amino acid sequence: CASSYGQNHYEQYF.